This is a list of T cell receptor beta chains from one sample in a study of T-cell reconstitution after alpha-beta-depleted transplantation in children. In TCRdb, the PCR reads were re-called with MiXCR into one record per CDR3 protein. The sample lists around 500,000 distinct CDR3 sequences, 23% occurring once. Source: PBMCs, mostly from graft donor cells, taken 360 days after TCRalphabeta/CD19-depleted stem cell transplant. These receptor sequences come from a boy under two years old who had a stem cell transplant for acute myeloid leukemia, so the T cells may come from the graft donor. The CDR3 runs from the conserved cysteine through the conserved F or W. Size values are once, few and many counts, or a class for expanded clones, and some rows have none.

v_call	clone_size	j_call	cdr3_aa
TRBV10-3	many	TRBJ2-7	CANIVTGESYEQYF
TRBV20-1	many	TRBJ2-1	CSAIRDSPAVEQFF
TRBV4-3	-	TRBJ2-6	CASSQDLASGANVLTF
TRBV5-4	-	TRBJ1-1	CASSLGQGRGEAFF
TRBV6-5	-	TRBJ2-7	CASSYSGGTTYEQYF
TRBV14	few	TRBJ2-7	CASSQAPGIISYEQYF
TRBV9	many	TRBJ2-7	CASSEKWGWDEQYF
TRBV25-1	many	TRBJ2-2	CASSGYRDRGDTGELFF
TRBV20-1	-	TRBJ1-1	CSARFPRDSGTEAFF
TRBV6-2/TRBV6-3	-	TRBJ2-4	CASTDRADGGAILAKNIQYF
TRBV4-3	few	TRBJ1-4	CASSQGVVGEKLFF
TRBV7-2	few	TRBJ2-3	CASSLAALRDTQYF
TRBV2	-	TRBJ2-2	CASSKDRATNTGELFF
TRBV12-3/TRBV12-4	few	TRBJ1-1	CASSSDTFNTEAFF
TRBV29-1	-	TRBJ1-2	CSVEDRARYGYTF
TRBV20-1	-	TRBJ1-5	CSARDGNGDLGKPQHF
TRBV3-1	-	TRBJ1-1	CAISPSVNTEAFF
TRBV5-5	many	TRBJ2-1	CASTLLAGTNEQFF
TRBV6-5	many	TRBJ2-1	CASSSRRGQPADYNEQFF
TRBV6-2/TRBV6-3	-	TRBJ2-7	CASSYERLSSYEQYF
TRBV20-1	-	TRBJ2-1	CSATRPYNEQFF
TRBV7-9	-	TRBJ2-1	CASTMGGGNNEQFF
TRBV12-3/TRBV12-4	-	TRBJ1-5	CASNPRGIDQPQHF
TRBV20-1	-	TRBJ1-4	CSASQFWDRGEKLFF
TRBV29-1	many	TRBJ1-1	CSDTKSTGETEAFF
TRBV12-3/TRBV12-4	many	TRBJ2-2	CASSLWDSNTGELFF
TRBV6-5	few	TRBJ2-1	CASSYWRTGKGNEQFF